What follows are 9 T cell receptor beta chains derived from one specimen sequenced in a study of regulatory T cells in long-lasting Graves disease. The time point denotes: newly diagnosed GD, antithyroid drugs for less than 3 months. Extracted PBMC RNA gave rise to the TCR library. Sequencing libraries for TCR beta were prepared with iRepertoire HTBI primers and Arm-PCR of CDR3 regions. TCRdb re-called the multiplex PCR reads through MiXCR, storing one row per CDR3 protein. The sample includes about 430,000 distinct CDR3 sequences, over 14% of them seen just once. These data also featured in a second study, about T cells in Graves' hyperthyroidism and ophthalmopathy.

The sample consisted of peripheral blood mononuclear cells (PBMCs), taken at new diagnosis, from a patient treated with antithyroid drugs. These receptors all stem from a woman in her thirties or forties with Graves disease.

This clonotype was seen a handful of times. The V and J genes are TRBV14 and TRBJ1-2; D gene ambiguous. Germline loops: CDR1 SGHDN, CDR2 FVKESK. The V gene lost 4 bases and the J gene lost 2 bases, with 5 bases spanning the gap. This CDR3 contains 12 residues. The CDR3 DNA follows: TGTGCCAGCAGCCTACAGAACTATGGCTACACCTTC. Protein sequence: CASSLQNYGYTF.

This clonotype was recorded at least ten times. The chain links TRBV11-3 to TRBJ2-7, with 8 nucleotides matching TRBD2. The CDR3 contains 14 residues. V trimming: 7 bases; J trimming: 4 bases; junction bases outside the gene matches: 9. Germline CDR1 reads SGHNT; CDR2 reads YENEEA. The CDR3 DNA follows: TGTGCCAGCACCGGCCCGGGAGGGATTTACGAGCAGTACTTC. It is translated as CASTGPGGIYEQYF.

This clonotype was recorded at least ten times. This chain links TRBV30 with TRBJ2-1, with no clear D. Per the germline V gene, CDR1 is GTSNPN and CDR2 is SVGIG (reference sequence). This CDR3 region has 11 residues. The V and J ends lost 5 bases and 4 bases respectively, with 6 bases between them. CDR3 protein: CAWDIYNEQFF. The DNA of the CDR3 is TGTGCCTGGGACATATACAATGAGCAGTTCTTC.

This clonotype was seen repeatedly, ten times or more. J is TRBJ2-5 and V is TRBV6-2 or TRBV6-3; 10 bases match TRBD2. CDR1 MNHEY and CDR2 SVGEGT come from the germline V gene. The V segment lost 3 bases and the J segment 4 bases; nucleotides outside the gene matches: 5. CDR3 length: 15 residues. CDR3 DNA: TGTGCCAGCAGTTATGGACTAGCGGTGCGAGAGACCCAGTACTTC. Protein product: CASSYGLAVRETQYF.

This clonotype appeared many times. The V and J genes are TRBV18 and TRBJ2-5; 9 nucleotides agree with TRBD1. Trimming cost V 2 bases and J 5 bases; bases outside gene matches: 6. The germline gives CDR1 KGHSH, CDR2 LQKENI. CDR3 length equals 15 residues. As DNA, the CDR3 is TGTGCCAGCTCACCAGAACAGGGGGCGAGGGAGACCCAGTACTTC. Its translation: CASSPEQGARETQYF.

With regard to this clonotype: The junction differs from germline at one of its ends, possibly a read error. The chain links TRBV18 to TRBJ1-1, with 7 bases fitting TRBD1. There are 14 residues in the CDR3. Germline CDR1 KGHSH, CDR2 LQKENI. This chain's CDR3 is CASSPGQTNTVAFF. CDR3 nucleotide sequence: TGTGCCAGCTCACCGGGACAGACGAACACTGTAGCTTTCTTT.

This clonotype was seen only a few times. The genes are TRBV6-1 and TRBJ2-7; D is unclear. The CDR3 has 15 amino acids. The V end was cut by 0 bases, the J end by 3 bases, with 12 bases between. CDR1 is MNHNS and CDR2 is SASEGT in the germline V gene. In DNA, the CDR3 is TGTGCCAGCAGTGAAGCCCCCGAAATTCTCTACGAGCAGTACTTC. Its protein product is CASSEAPEILYEQYF.

The sample holds many counts of this clonotype. The genes are TRBV28 and TRBJ2-7; TRBD2 is a possible D gene (6 bases). The CDR3 runs to 15 residues. Trimming removed 3 bases from V and 0 bases from J, with 12 bases in between. Germline V gene data show CDR1 as MDHEN and CDR2 as SYDVKM. In DNA, the CDR3 is TGTGCCAGCAGTTTTGTTCTAGCGAACTCCTACGAGCAGTACTTC. Translated, it gives CASSFVLANSYEQYF.

The CDR3 DNA is TGTGCCAGCAGCCCGACAGGGTTCACCGGGGAGCTGTTTTTT. Translating gives CASSPTGFTGELFF. The chain employs TRBV28 and TRBJ2-2, with 7 bases that match TRBD1. Germline loops: CDR1 MDHEN, CDR2 SYDVKM. The CDR3 is 14 amino acids. J was trimmed by 4 bases and V by 6 bases; bases with no gene match: 5.